Below, one T cell receptor (beta chain) is given with its context. The clone's antigen remains unknown. Base qualities were left out, and no much larger clone turns up one base away. The time point label, read with the paper, signifies: cycle 1 day 1 (C1D1), immediately before nivolumab initiation. All trial patients had relapsed after autologous stem cell transplantation, with cohorts A, B and C differing in prior brentuximab vedotin exposure. The trial cohort included 45 to 65 patients with relapsed/refractory classical Hodgkin lymphoma, and each patient had a best overall response of complete response, partial response or progressive disease. Trial patients were treated with single-agent nivolumab in the multi-cohort phase II CheckMate 205 trial. An independent review committee assessed best overall response by applying the 2007 International Working Group response criteria. PBMCs from the trial were collected at three points: immediately before nivolumab initiation (C1D1), and during therapy at cycle 2 day 1 and cycle 4 day 1. Peripheral blood was collected in 8 mL Vacutainer Cell Preparation Tubes, from which PBMCs were isolated by centrifugation and then cryopreserved.

This entry is derived from a study of PD-1 blockade in classical Hodgkin lymphoma (TCRdb year 2020). Study-level background: Nivolumab dosing was 3 mg/kg intravenously every 2 weeks, continuing until either disease progression or unacceptable toxicity. To define a peripheral blood immune signature of response to PD-1 blockade in classical Hodgkin lymphoma, the study combined TCR beta sequencing with CyTOF. The paper as a whole reports these results and caveats: Diversity was lower in patients who began nivolumab less than 1 year after ASCT, so these patients were left out of later analyses to avoid confounding by immune reconstitution. CD4+ but not CD8+ TCR diversity rose significantly by C4D1 (p=0.0027 vs p=0.16), most apparent in complete responders (p=0.02). Trial patients achieving complete response had baseline diversity similar to newly diagnosed patients, whereas partial responders and progressors had significantly lower diversity. The study was restricted to a single clinical trial cohort, and the causes of repertoire differences, possibly disease activity or prior therapy, were left undefined. Baseline TCR diversity was reported to be lower in newly diagnosed patients than in healthy donors, and even lower in relapsed/refractory patients.

The CDR3 spans 12 residues, from the cysteine through the phenylalanine. The read is trimmed to its CDR3 DNA, 36 bases read in frame from base 1. The germline V gene gives CDR1 as SGDLS and CDR2 as YYNGEE. V and J are truncated by 4 bases and 8 bases respectively, leaving an intervening sequence of 12 bases. Genomic DNA was extracted with the Qiagen DNeasy kit from unsorted PBMCs and from negatively selected CD4+ and CD8+ fractions. TCR beta CDR3 regions were subjected to amplification by immunoSEQ multiplex PCR with primers that anneal to V and J segments. Amplification bias was minimized using a synthetic immune receptor repertoire, and residual bias was removed computationally after sequencing. Per the authors' processing: Custom Python scripts were used to quantify repertoire diversity as the Shannon entropy index. Unsorted, CD4+ and CD8+ repertoires were analyzed separately, except for combined analyses in which CD4+ and CD8+ sequences were merged in silico. A clone counted as expanded when the clone's frequency after treatment rose at least 2-fold relative to C1D1, and clones undetected at baseline were given a pseudocount of 0.5. Clones with 0 or 1 copy at C1D1 were defined as singleton clones, while clones with 2 or more copies were defined as non-singleton clones. By matching protein sequences in sorted samples from the same patient, clones expanded in unsorted samples were annotated as CD4+, CD8+ or unknown. Wilcoxon tests on paired samples were used to test diversity changes from C1D1 to C4D1. The table comes from immuneACCESS by way of TCRdb, which keeps in-frame sequences with V and J called. Part of the clones is missing from these tables; in studies checked, under half for an unresolved V gene and the rest for unknown reasons. V and J calls and clone size follow that table, whereas D and trimming were derived from the DNA. This sample has tens of thousands of clones in its table, and about nine tenths of those were observed once. About a tenth of the sample goes to the ten largest clones.

Rearrangement joined TRBV9 to TRBJ1-1; no D gene can be assigned with confidence. The TCR originated in a human donor with classical Hodgkin lymphoma. The material was peripheral blood mononuclear cells (PBMCs), obtained at baseline. At the DNA level, the sequence is TGTGCCAGCAGCTCCCGTGGGGTGGAAGCTTTCTTT. This gives the protein CASSSRGVEAFF.